Below are 19 T cell receptor beta chains sequenced from a single sample in a study of blood T cells in healthy people across ages. For the second PCR, which ran for about 7 to 11 cycles, a sample-barcoded 5' primer and a J-beta primer mix were used. TCRdb called the 5' RACE reads again in MiXCR, with one record for every CDR3 protein. The sample holds some 1,800,000 distinct CDR3 sequences; roughly 43% are singletons and the top ten take roughly 24%. The sequencing sample was made of blood. Source of these receptors: a human donor in good health.

The chain has TRBV7-8 and TRBJ2-1, with TRBD1 identical over 7 bases. The germline V gene encodes CDR1 SGHVS and CDR2 FQNEAQ. The CDR3 sequence is 17 residues long. The V gene end was trimmed by 0 bases and the J gene end by 6 bases; junction bases not matched to a gene: 11. The CDR3 nucleotides read TGTGCCAGCAGCTTAGCGGGAAGGCCTAGGGGGCTCAATGAGCAGTTCTTC. This translates into CASSLAGRPRGLNEQFF.

This clonotype has just a few counts. The rearrangement links TRBV20-1 to TRBJ2-7, with D possibly matching TRBD2 (5 bases). The CDR3 runs 15 residues. CDR1 is DFQATT and CDR2 is SNEGSKA in the germline V gene (reference sequence). The germline V and J ends were trimmed by 5 bases and 7 bases, with 24 bases remaining between them. In DNA, the CDR3 is TGCAGTGCTTTCATCCGGGATCGGTCCTACAATGAGCAGTACTTC. Translating gives CSAFIRDRSYNEQYF.

The rearrangement joins TRBV6-5 to TRBJ1-3, with no clear D. V dropped 3 bases and J dropped 2 bases, with 14 bases sitting between them. Looked up from germline, CDR1 is MNHEY and CDR2 is SVGAGI. The CDR3 covers 16 residues. Here the CDR3 reads CASSYGRTFPGNTIYF. DNA for the CDR3: TGTGCCAGCAGTTATGGGCGGACCTTTCCTGGAAACACCATATATTTT.

The chain combines TRBV7-8 with TRBJ2-3; TRBD1 aligns across 8 bases. This CDR3 comprises 17 residues. V lost 4 bases to trimming and J lost 0 bases; unmatched junction nucleotides: 9. Germline lookup yields CDR1 SGHVS and CDR2 FQNEAQ. CDR3: CASSYYVGTGSTDTQYF. CDR3 coding DNA: TGTGCCAGCAGCTATTATGTCGGGACAGGTAGCACAGATACGCAGTATTTT.

The CDR3 region has the DNA TGTGCCAGCGGCCTCCAGGGTAGCGGGGGACCCACAGATACGCAGTATTTT. Translating it yields CASGLQGSGGPTDTQYF. The chain employs TRBV7-2 and TRBJ2-3, with TRBD2 identical over 9 bases. This CDR3 spans 17 amino acids. J was trimmed by 2 bases and V by 8 bases; bases with no gene match: 14. Germline V gene sequence: CDR1 SGHTA, CDR2 FQGNSA. The full variable domain, its missing parts supplied by reference TRBV7-2 and TRBJ2-3, is GAGVSQSPSNKVTEKGKDVELRCDPISGHTALYWYRQSLGQGLEFLIYFQGNSAPDKSGLPSDRFSAERTGGSVSTLTIQRTQQEDSAVYLCASGLQGSGGPTDTQYFGPGTRLTVL.

This clonotype was detected a few times. J is TRBJ1-2 and V is TRBV20-1, with D tentatively TRBD1 (5 bases). V lost 3 bases to trimming and J lost 6 bases, with 14 bases between them. The CDR3 contains 13 residues. In germline, CDR1 is DFQATT, CDR2 SNEGSKA (reference sequence). CDR3 coding DNA: TGCAGTGCTAGCGTACTGGCAGGGAATGGCTACACCTTC. This translates into CSASVLAGNGYTF.

This rearrangement joins TRBV6-1 to TRBJ2-3; 8 bases are shared with TRBD2. J lost 2 bases, V lost 3 bases, and 10 bases had no gene match. This CDR3 comprises 17 residues. The germline gives CDR1 MNHNS, CDR2 SASEGT. The CDR3 sequence: CASSEGRRGAITDTQYF. CDR3 DNA: TGTGCCAGCAGTGAGGGCCGGCGGGGGGCGATCACAGATACGCAGTATTTT.

V gene TRBV30 combines with J gene TRBJ2-2, with D perhaps assigned TRBD1 or TRBD2 (6 bases each). V was pared by 3 bases and J by 6 bases, with 14 bases between. Germline values: CDR1 GTSNPN, CDR2 SVGIG (reference sequence). The CDR3 sequence is 14 residues long. CDR3 amino acids: CAWSPGEVSGELFF. The DNA for the CDR3 is TGTGCCTGGAGCCCAGGGGAGGTGTCCGGGGAGCTGTTTTTT.

Remarks on this clonotype: At one boundary the junction diverges from the germline segment, which might be a read error. The rearrangement joins TRBV4-3 to TRBJ2-7; a possible D gene is TRBD2 (6 bases). The germline CDR1 and CDR2 sequences are LGHNA and YSLEER. CDR3 length equals 16 residues. The CDR3 bases are TGCGCCAGCAGCCAAGAGAGGGACTGGAACTCCTACGGGCAGTACTTC. It yields the protein CASSQERDWNSYGQYF.

The chain uses TRBV12-3 or TRBV12-4 and TRBJ2-4; the D is unclear. Trimming took off 3 bases at V and 0 bases at J, with 12 bases between the two ends. This CDR3 has 16 amino acids. The CDR3 reads CASSFQQPLAKNIQYF. CDR3 in DNA: TGTGCCAGCAGTTTTCAGCAACCCCTAGCCAAAAACATTCAGTACTTC.

The table lists this clonotype with a few counts. V gene TRBV7-6 combines with J gene TRBJ1-2, with D unclear. CDR3 length: 16 residues. Trimming cost V 6 bases and J 3 bases, with 20 bases left between them. Germline CDR1 reads SGHVS; CDR2 reads FNYEAQ. The CDR3 nucleotides read TGTGCCAGCAGTCAAGGTATCCAGACGACGTACTATGGCTACACCTTC. Protein product: CASSQGIQTTYYGYTF.

This chain connects TRBV29-1 to TRBJ1-2, with TRBD1 as a possible D gene (5 bases). The V and J ends lost 6 bases and 0 bases respectively, with 8 bases between them. Germline V gives CDR1 SQVTM, CDR2 ANQGSEA. There are 12 residues in the CDR3. In DNA, the CDR3 is TGCAGCGTAAGGGACGCTAACTATGGCTACACCTTC. It is translated as CSVRDANYGYTF.

This chain uses TRBV20-1 with TRBJ2-3, with TRBD2 identical over 11 bases. The CDR3 extends over 14 amino acids. Germline V lookup: CDR1 DFQATT, CDR2 SNEGSKA (reference sequence). V lost 5 bases, J lost 3 bases, and 4 bases stayed unmatched. The chain's CDR3 is CSAVAGGPTDTQYF. The CDR3 DNA follows: TGCAGTGCTGTAGCGGGGGGGCCTACAGATACGCAGTATTTT.

Many counts were recorded for this clonotype. V gene TRBV24-1 combines with J gene TRBJ2-5; the D is unclear. Germline CDR1 reads KGHDR; CDR2 reads SFDVKD. This CDR3 comprises 14 residues. Trimming removed 3 bases from V and 0 bases from J, with 7 bases in between. In DNA form, the CDR3 reads TGTGCCACCAGTGATCCGGGCTACCAAGAGACCCAGTACTTC. Its protein is CATSDPGYQETQYF.

The J gene is TRBJ1-2, the V gene TRBV30; D not resolved. This CDR3 has 12 residues. The germline V and J ends were trimmed by 4 bases and 1 base, with 7 bases remaining between them. Germline assignment: CDR1 GTSNPN and CDR2 SVGIG (reference sequence). This CDR3 reads CAWTDLNYGYTF. Written as DNA, the CDR3 is TGTGCCTGGACGGACCTTAACTATGGCTACACCTTC. Full variable domain (missing parts from reference TRBV30 and TRBJ1-2): SQTIHQWPATLVQPVGSPLSLECTVEGTSNPNLYWYRQAAGRGLQLLFYSVGIGQISSEVPQNLSASRPQDRQFILSSKKLLLSDSGFYLCAWTDLNYGYTFGSGTRLTVV.

The chain recombines TRBV20-1 with TRBJ2-1; TRBD2 matches at 8 bases. CDR3 size: 16 residues. The J segment lost 0 bases and the V segment lost 3 bases, leaving 7 bases of the junction unmatched. CDR1 DFQATT and CDR2 SNEGSKA come from the germline V gene (reference sequence). As DNA, the CDR3 is TGCAGTGCTAGGGGGCGGGGGGCGAGCTCCTACAATGAGCAGTTCTTC. The encoded protein is CSARGRGASSYNEQFF.

The rearrangement uses TRBV3-1 and TRBJ1-5; D is perhaps TRBD1 (6 bases). The CDR3 has 12 residues. Per germline, CDR1 LGHDT and CDR2 YNNKEL (reference sequence). CDR3 DNA: TGTGCAGCAGGACAGAGAAATCAGCCCCAGCATTTT. Protein: CAAGQRNQPQHF.

The rearrangement links TRBV30 to TRBJ1-2, with unresolved D. Germline V gives CDR1 GTSNPN, CDR2 SVGIG (reference sequence). This CDR3 region has 14 residues. V was clipped by 3 bases and J by 4 bases, with 15 bases between them. DNA for the CDR3: TGTGCCTGGAGAAAGTCGGGGTTGGTCTATGGCTACACCTTC. Encoded protein: CAWRKSGLVYGYTF.

This clonotype was detected a few times. The gene calls are TRBV2 and TRBJ2-4, with D maybe TRBD1 (5 bases). The CDR3 consists of 14 residues. V lost 5 bases and J 13 bases, leaving 21 bases between the germline ends. Germline loops: CDR1 SNHLY, CDR2 FYNNEI. The chain's CDR3 is CASSPQAVSSEQYF. The CDR3 bases are TGTGCCAGCAGTCCACAGGCGGTGTCTTCAGAGCAGTACTTC.